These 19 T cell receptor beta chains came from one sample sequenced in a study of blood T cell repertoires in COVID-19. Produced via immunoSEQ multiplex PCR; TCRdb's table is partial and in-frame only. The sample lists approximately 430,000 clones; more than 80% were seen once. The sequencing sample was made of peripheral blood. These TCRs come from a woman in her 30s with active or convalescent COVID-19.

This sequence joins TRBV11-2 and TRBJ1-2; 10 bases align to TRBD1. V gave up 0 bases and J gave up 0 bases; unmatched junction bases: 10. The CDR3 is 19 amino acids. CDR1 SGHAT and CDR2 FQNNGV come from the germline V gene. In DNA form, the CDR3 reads TGTGCCAGCAGCTTAGATTGGTCGGACAGGGGGATAGCTAACTATGGCTACACCTTC. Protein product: CASSLDWSDRGIANYGYTF.

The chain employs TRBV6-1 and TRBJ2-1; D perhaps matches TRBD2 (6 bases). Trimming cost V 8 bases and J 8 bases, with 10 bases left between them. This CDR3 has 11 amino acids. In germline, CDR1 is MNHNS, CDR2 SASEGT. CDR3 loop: CASRGGDEQFF. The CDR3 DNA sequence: TGTGCCAGCCGAGGAGGGGATGAGCAGTTCTTC.

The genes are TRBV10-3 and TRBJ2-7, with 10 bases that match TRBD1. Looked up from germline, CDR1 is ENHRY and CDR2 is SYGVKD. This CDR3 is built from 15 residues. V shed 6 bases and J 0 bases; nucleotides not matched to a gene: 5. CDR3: CAIRGQGFTSYEQYF. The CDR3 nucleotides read TGTGCCATCAGGGGACAGGGGTTTACCTCCTACGAGCAGTACTTC.

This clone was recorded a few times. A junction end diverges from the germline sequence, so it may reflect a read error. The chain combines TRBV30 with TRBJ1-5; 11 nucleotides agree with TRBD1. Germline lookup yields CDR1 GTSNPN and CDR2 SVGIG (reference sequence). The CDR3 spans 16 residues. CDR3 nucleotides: TGTGCCTGGGACGTTCCCGGGACAGGGGGGAATCGGCCCCAGCATTTT. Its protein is CAWDVPGTGGNRPQHF.

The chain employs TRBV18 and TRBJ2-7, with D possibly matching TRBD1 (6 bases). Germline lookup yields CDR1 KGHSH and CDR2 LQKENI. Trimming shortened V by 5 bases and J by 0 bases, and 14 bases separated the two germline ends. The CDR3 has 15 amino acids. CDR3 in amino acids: CASSSSRDNSYEQYF. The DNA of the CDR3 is TGTGCCAGCTCATCTTCACGGGACAACTCCTACGAGCAGTACTTC.

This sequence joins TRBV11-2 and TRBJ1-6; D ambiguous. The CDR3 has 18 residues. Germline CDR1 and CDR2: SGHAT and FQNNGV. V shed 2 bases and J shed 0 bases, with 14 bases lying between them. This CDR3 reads CASSLRKARNSYNSPLHF. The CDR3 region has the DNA TGTGCCAGCAGCTTAAGAAAAGCGAGGAACTCCTATAATTCACCCCTCCACTTT.

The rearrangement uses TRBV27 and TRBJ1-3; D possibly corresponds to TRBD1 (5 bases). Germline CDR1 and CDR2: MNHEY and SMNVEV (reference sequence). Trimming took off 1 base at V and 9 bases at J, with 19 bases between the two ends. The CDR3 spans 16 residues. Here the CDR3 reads CASSLYPTVPGGTIYF. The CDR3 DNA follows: TGTGCCAGCAGTTTATACCCGACAGTTCCCGGCGGCACCATATATTTT.

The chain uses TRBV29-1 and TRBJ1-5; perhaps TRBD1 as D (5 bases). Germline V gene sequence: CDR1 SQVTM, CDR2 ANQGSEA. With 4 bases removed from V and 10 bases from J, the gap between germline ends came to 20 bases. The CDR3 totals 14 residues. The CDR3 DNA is TGCAGCGTTGTATGGCAGGGTAGTGATAAACCCCAGCATTTT. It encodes CSVVWQGSDKPQHF.

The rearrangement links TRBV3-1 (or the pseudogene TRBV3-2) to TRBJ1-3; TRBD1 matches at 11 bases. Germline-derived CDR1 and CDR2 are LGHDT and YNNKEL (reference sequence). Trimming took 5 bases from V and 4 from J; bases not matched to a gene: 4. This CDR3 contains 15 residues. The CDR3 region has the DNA TGTGCCAGCAGCGAAAGGACAGGGGGCGGAAACACCATATATTTT. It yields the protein CASSERTGGGNTIYF.

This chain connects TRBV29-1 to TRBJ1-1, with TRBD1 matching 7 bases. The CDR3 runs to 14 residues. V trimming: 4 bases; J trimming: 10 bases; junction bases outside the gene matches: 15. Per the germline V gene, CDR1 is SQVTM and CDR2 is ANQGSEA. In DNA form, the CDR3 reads TGCAGCGTTGCAGGCCTTGACAGGGTTCGAGGAGCTTTCTTT. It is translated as CSVAGLDRVRGAFF.

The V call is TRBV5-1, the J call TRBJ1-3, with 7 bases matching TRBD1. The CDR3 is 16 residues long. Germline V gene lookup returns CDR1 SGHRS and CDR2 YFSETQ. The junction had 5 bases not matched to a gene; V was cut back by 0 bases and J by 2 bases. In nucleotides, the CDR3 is TGCGCCAGCAGCTTGGACAGAGACAGGGCTGGAAACACCATATATTTT. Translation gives CASSLDRDRAGNTIYF.

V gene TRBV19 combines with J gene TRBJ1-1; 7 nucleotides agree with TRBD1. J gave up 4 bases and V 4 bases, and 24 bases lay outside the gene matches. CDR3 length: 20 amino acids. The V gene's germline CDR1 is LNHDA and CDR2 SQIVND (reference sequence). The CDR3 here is CASSTTPGETGKRLGTEAFF. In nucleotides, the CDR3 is TGTGCCAGTAGTACCACCCCGGGCGAGACAGGGAAGAGGTTGGGCACTGAAGCTTTCTTT.

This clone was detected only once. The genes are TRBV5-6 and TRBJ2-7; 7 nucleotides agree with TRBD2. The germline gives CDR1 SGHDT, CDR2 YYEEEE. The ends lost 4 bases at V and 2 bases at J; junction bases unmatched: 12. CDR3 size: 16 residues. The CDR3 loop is CASSPLYGRDTYEQYF. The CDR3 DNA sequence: TGTGCCAGCAGCCCCCTCTATGGGAGGGATACCTACGAGCAGTACTTC.

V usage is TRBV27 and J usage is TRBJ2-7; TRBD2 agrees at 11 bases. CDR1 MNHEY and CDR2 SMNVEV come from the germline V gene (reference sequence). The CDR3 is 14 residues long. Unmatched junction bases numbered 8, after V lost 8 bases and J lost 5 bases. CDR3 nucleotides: TGTGCCAGCGGAACTAGCGGGAGTTGGAACGAGCAGTACTTC. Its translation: CASGTSGSWNEQYF.

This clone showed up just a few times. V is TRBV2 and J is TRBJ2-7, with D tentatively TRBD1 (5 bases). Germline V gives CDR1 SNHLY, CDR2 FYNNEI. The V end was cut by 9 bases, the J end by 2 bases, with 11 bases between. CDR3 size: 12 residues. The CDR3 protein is CASYGRAYEQYF. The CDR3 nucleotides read TGTGCCAGTTACGGCAGGGCCTACGAGCAGTACTTC.

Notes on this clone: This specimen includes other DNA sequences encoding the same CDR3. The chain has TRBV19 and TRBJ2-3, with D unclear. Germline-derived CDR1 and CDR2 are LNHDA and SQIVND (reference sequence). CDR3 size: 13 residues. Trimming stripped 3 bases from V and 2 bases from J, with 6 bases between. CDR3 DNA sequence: TGTGCCAGTAGTATCCAGGTCACAGATACGCAGTATTTT. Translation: CASSIQVTDTQYF.

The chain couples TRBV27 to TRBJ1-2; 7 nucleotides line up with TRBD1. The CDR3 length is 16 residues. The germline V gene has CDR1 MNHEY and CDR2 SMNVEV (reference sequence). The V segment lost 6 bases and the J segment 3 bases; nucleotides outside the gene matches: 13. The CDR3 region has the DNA TGTGCCAGCAGCCAACTGCCTCCCAGGGGGGACTATGGCTACACCTTC. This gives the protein CASSQLPPRGDYGYTF.

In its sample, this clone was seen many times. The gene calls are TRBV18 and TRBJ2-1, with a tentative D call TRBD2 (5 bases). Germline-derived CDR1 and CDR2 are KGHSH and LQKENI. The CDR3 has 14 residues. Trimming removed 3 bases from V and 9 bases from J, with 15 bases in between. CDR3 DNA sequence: TGTGCCAGCTCACCCCTAGCAGTCGTCCCTGAGCAGTTCTTC. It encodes CASSPLAVVPEQFF.

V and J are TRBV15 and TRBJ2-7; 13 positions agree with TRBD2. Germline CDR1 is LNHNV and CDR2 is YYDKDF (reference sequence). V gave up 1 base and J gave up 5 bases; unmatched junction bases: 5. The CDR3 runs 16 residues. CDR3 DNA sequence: TGTGCCACCAGCAGAGGCGGACTAGCGGGAGCGAACGAGCAGTACTTC. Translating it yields CATSRGGLAGANEQYF.